These 19 T cell receptor beta chains originate from one sample sequenced in a study of blood T cell repertoires in COVID-19. Repertoires were generated with immunoSEQ multiplex PCR, while TCRdb's copy carries only in-frame clones and drops some. The sample comprises around 100,000 clones, roughly 87% of which are singletons, and 6.2% rests with the top ten. Sequences were obtained from peripheral blood. These receptors came from a human donor in a cohort sampled during active COVID-19.

The chain has TRBV7-8 and TRBJ1-5; D is uncertain. CDR1 is SGHVS and CDR2 is FQNEAQ in the germline V gene. V was trimmed by 9 bases and J by 0 bases, leaving 12 bases between them. The CDR3 extends over 14 amino acids. CDR3 coding DNA: TGTGCCAGTCAGGCAGATTATAGCAATCAGCCCCAGCATTTT. Its protein product is CASQADYSNQPQHF.

For the CDR3, the DNA is TGTGCCAGCAGTTATGGCCTAGCGGCCTACAATGAGCAGTTCTTC. Translated: CASSYGLAAYNEQFF. The chain carries TRBV6-5 and TRBJ2-1, with TRBD2 matching over 7 bases. CDR3 length: 15 residues. CDR1 and CDR2 from the germline V gene are MNHEY and SVGAGI. The V and J ends lost 3 bases and 2 bases, in that order; junction bases with no gene match: 4.

The CDR3 sequence: CASSIAGAIDHSSYNEQFF. The CDR3 DNA reads as TGTGCCAGTAGTATAGCAGGGGCAATAGACCACAGCTCCTACAATGAGCAGTTCTTC. This chain uses TRBV19 with TRBJ2-1, with a possible D match to TRBD1 (6 bases). The length of the CDR3 is 19 residues. The germline CDR1 and CDR2 sequences are LNHDA and SQIVND (reference sequence). Trimming removed 1 base from V and 0 bases from J, with 19 bases in between.

The chain is built from TRBV4-1 and TRBJ1-3; D is ambiguous. The V gene lost 6 bases and the J gene lost 0 bases, with 12 bases spanning the gap. Per germline, CDR1 MGHRA and CDR2 YSYEKL. CDR3 size: 15 residues. The CDR3 here is CASRPEPASGNTIYF. The CDR3 nucleotides read TGCGCCAGCAGGCCGGAGCCAGCCTCTGGAAACACCATATATTTT.

The chain uses TRBV5-4 and TRBJ2-6; D may be TRBD2 (6 bases). This CDR3 spans 16 amino acids. V lost 2 bases and J lost 0, with 9 bases in between. Germline V gene data show CDR1 as SGHNT and CDR2 as YYREEE (reference sequence). The CDR3 nucleotides read TGTGCCAGCAGCTTTGGAGGGATCTCTGGGGCCAACGTCCTGACTTTC. Translated: CASSFGGISGANVLTF.

The chain carries TRBV9 and TRBJ2-1; possibly TRBD1 for D (6 bases). The CDR3 is 16 residues long. With 2 bases removed from V and 6 bases from J, the gap between germline ends came to 18 bases. Germline CDR1 and CDR2: SGDLS and YYNGEE. The CDR3 bases are TGTGCCAGCAGCGTGACACCCAGGGGATCTGGCAATGAGCAGTTCTTC. Amino acid sequence: CASSVTPRGSGNEQFF.

The chain has TRBV5-1 and TRBJ2-7, with 9 nucleotides matching TRBD2. This CDR3 comprises 16 residues. Germline loops: CDR1 SGHRS, CDR2 YFSETQ. The trim removed 4 bases at V and 1 base at J, leaving 9 bases unmatched. The DNA of the CDR3 is TGCGCCAGCAGCCCACGGGCGGGACTAGCTTCCTACGAGCAGTACTTC. Its translation: CASSPRAGLASYEQYF.

The rearrangement joins TRBV12-3 or TRBV12-4 to TRBJ1-5, with D maybe TRBD1 (5 bases). Trimming cost V 5 bases and J 5 bases, with 10 bases left between them. The CDR3 contains 13 residues. Written as DNA, the CDR3 is TGTGCCAGCAGTCGATTCAGGGATCAGCCCCAGCATTTT. It encodes CASSRFRDQPQHF.

This clone turned up a few times. The chain combines TRBV7-2 with TRBJ2-7; D might be TRBD2 (6 bases). The V gene's germline CDR1 is SGHTA and CDR2 FQGNSA. CDR3 length: 16 amino acids. Trimming left V 1 base short and J 0 bases short, with 13 bases between. CDR3 in amino acids: CASSLVGGGASYEQYF. CDR3 sequence (DNA): TGTGCCAGCAGCTTAGTCGGCGGAGGGGCCTCCTACGAGCAGTACTTC.

The genes are TRBV15 and TRBJ1-6, with D possibly being TRBD1 (6 bases). In germline, CDR1 is LNHNV, CDR2 YYDKDF (reference sequence). V was cut by 1 base and J by 6 bases, with 10 bases left in between. The CDR3 totals 15 residues. DNA of the CDR3: TGTGCCACCAGCAGAGGGGGGGGGCCTAATTCACCCCTCCACTTT. Amino acid sequence: CATSRGGGPNSPLHF.

This clone was seen only a few times. This chain connects TRBV25-1 to TRBJ1-1; no clear D gene. In germline, CDR1 is MGHDK, CDR2 SYGVNS. The CDR3 runs 14 residues. The germline V and J ends were trimmed by 3 bases and 6 bases, with 14 bases remaining between them. DNA of the CDR3: TGTGCCAGCAGTGACGAAGTTGGGGAGGCTGAAGCTTTCTTT. Amino acids: CASSDEVGEAEAFF.

The rearrangement uses TRBV28 and TRBJ2-7, with 16 bases identical to TRBD2. CDR1 is MDHEN, CDR2 SYDVKM, per germline. With 3 bases clipped from V and 1 base from J, the junction kept 12 bases outside the gene matches. The CDR3 has 20 residues. In nucleotides, the CDR3 is TGTGCCAGCAGTTTCCCTCCCCCGGGACTAGCGGGAGGGAGGTCCTACGAGCAGTACTTC. Translated: CASSFPPPGLAGGRSYEQYF.

V usage is TRBV7-2 and J usage is TRBJ2-1; 8 bases fit TRBD2. Germline-derived CDR1 and CDR2 are SGHTA and FQGNSA. This CDR3 has 16 residues. The V segment lost 6 bases and the J segment 0 bases; nucleotides outside the gene matches: 7. The CDR3 coding sequence is TGTGCCAGCAGGTCGAAAGCGGGGGACTCCTACAATGAGCAGTTCTTC. Amino acid sequence: CASRSKAGDSYNEQFF. Full variable domain (missing parts from reference TRBV7-2 and TRBJ2-1): GAGVSQSPSNKVTEKGKDVELRCDPISGHTALYWYRQSLGQGLEFLIYFQGNSAPDKSGLPSDRFSAERTGGSVSTLTIQRTQQEDSAVYLCASRSKAGDSYNEQFFGPGTRLTVL.

A few counts support this clone. This chain uses TRBV11-1 with TRBJ2-5; D call uncertain. Per the germline V gene, CDR1 is SGHAT and CDR2 is FQDESV (reference sequence). The CDR3 runs to 13 residues. V was clipped by 4 bases and J by 5 bases, with 11 bases between them. This CDR3 is CASSSRLIETQYF. For the CDR3, the DNA is TGTGCCAGCAGCTCGCGGTTAATCGAGACCCAGTACTTC.

This chain links TRBV7-2 with TRBJ2-3; D is undetermined. This CDR3 contains 13 residues. The V end was cut by 8 bases, the J end by 5 bases, with 14 bases between. CDR1 and CDR2 from the germline V gene are SGHTA and FQGNSA. The CDR3 loop is CASRSRVEDTQYF. The DNA for the CDR3 is TGTGCCAGCCGATCCCGGGTGGAAGATACGCAGTATTTT.

The table lists this clone with a few counts. The chain combines TRBV2 with TRBJ2-1; D unresolved. This CDR3 is 12 amino acids long. The V gene's germline CDR1 is SNHLY and CDR2 FYNNEI. The ends were cut back, 3 bases at V and 16 bases at J, with 16 bases in the middle. CDR3 sequence reads: CASSDSRVGCFF. DNA of the CDR3: TGTGCCAGCAGTGATTCCCGGGTCGGTTGTTTCTTC.

This chain uses TRBV9 with TRBJ2-7, with 7 bases aligning to TRBD1. Germline values: CDR1 SGDLS, CDR2 YYNGEE. V gave up 4 bases and J gave up 2 bases; unmatched junction bases: 9. This CDR3 is 15 amino acids long. CDR3 nucleotide sequence: TGTGCCAGCAGCCCCCGGGCAGGGGGTCCCTACGAGCAGTACTTC. Residues: CASSPRAGGPYEQYF.

The chain has TRBV20-1 and TRBJ2-3; no reliable D call. Per the germline V gene, CDR1 is DFQATT and CDR2 is SNEGSKA (reference sequence). This CDR3 is built from 13 residues. Trimming took off 3 bases at V and 3 bases at J, with 10 bases between the two ends. CDR3 in DNA: TGCAGTGCTAGTCTCTCGAGGACAGATACGCAGTATTTT. Amino acids: CSASLSRTDTQYF.

The genes are TRBV29-1 and TRBJ1-1; a possible D gene is TRBD1 (6 bases). The CDR3 length is 13 residues. Trimming removed 6 bases at V and 1 base at J, with 12 bases between. Germline V gene data show CDR1 as SQVTM and CDR2 as ANQGSEA. This CDR3 reads CSVPGGPNTEAFF. Written as DNA, the CDR3 is TGCAGCGTCCCCGGGGGGCCGAACACTGAAGCTTTCTTT.